The 31 T cell receptor beta chains below were found in one sample sequenced in a study of vaccination and CD4 T cells after COVID-19 (dated by TCRdb to 2021 to 2024). Their antigens are not known. The library was prepared using PCR. TCRdb shows the sequencer as Illumina iSeq 100. At the Johns Hopkins FTIC core, DNA from the cultured CD4+ T cells underwent TCR sequencing with the Oncomine TCR Beta short-read assay. TCRdb reworked the public reads: Q25 trimming with fastp, MiXCR clone assembly, productive beta chains retained. Entries that share a CDR3 protein sequence are merged under the most common genes and DNA. For this sample the table gives over 20,000 distinct CDR3 sequences, of which roughly two fifths were detected only once. The ten largest clones represent 25% to 30% of the sample. The time point label, as the study defines it: late sampling 161 to 241 days after vaccination in three convalescent patients. The treatment or condition label here, explained by the study, means: roughly ten-day PBMC culture with coronavirus spike peptide pools or control peptides (ViraFEST assay).

Specimen: CD4+ T cells from blood, cultured in vitro, collected about 7 months after SARS-CoV-2 vaccination. The receptors were gathered from a human donor who had recovered from COVID-19.

This clonotype was seen a handful of times. The J gene is TRBJ2-7, the V gene TRBV15; D ambiguous. This CDR3 comprises 14 residues. Germline assignment: CDR1 LNHNV and CDR2 YYDKDF (reference sequence). V lost 1 base, J lost 0 bases, and 7 bases lay in between. CDR3 sequence: CATSRGGFSYEQYF. DNA of the CDR3: TGTGCCACCAGCAGAGGAGGATTCTCCTACGAGCAGTACTTC.

This clonotype was picked up a small number of times. The chain uses TRBV2 and TRBJ1-2; a possible D gene is TRBD1 (5 bases). Trimming removed 7 bases at V and 4 bases at J, with 22 bases between. The CDR3 extends over 16 amino acids. Germline V gene data show CDR1 as SNHLY and CDR2 as FYNNEI. This chain's CDR3 is CASTPGGEGLGYGYTF. The DNA for the CDR3 is TGTGCCAGCACCCCCGGCGGGGAGGGGTTAGGCTATGGCTACACCTTC. Filled out from reference TRBV2 and TRBJ1-2, the complete variable domain reads EPEVTQTPSHQVTQMGQEVILRCVPISNHLYFYWYRQILGQKVEFLVSFYNNEISEKSEIFDDQFSVERPDGSNFTLKIRSTKLEDSAMYFCASTPGGEGLGYGYTFGSGTRLTVV.

The V gene is TRBV15, the J gene TRBJ2-5; 8 nucleotides line up with TRBD1. The germline V gene has CDR1 LNHNV and CDR2 YYDKDF (reference sequence). Unmatched junction bases numbered 10, after V lost 8 bases and J lost 5 bases. This CDR3 spans 14 amino acids. CDR3 loop: CATSPGQERETQYF. The CDR3 DNA sequence: TGTGCCACCTCTCCGGGACAGGAAAGGGAGACCCAGTACTTC.

This clonotype was observed a handful of times. The chain has TRBV20-1 and TRBJ2-1, with 16 bases that match TRBD2. There are 20 residues in the CDR3. Losses at the gene ends were 6 bases for V and 6 bases for J; bases not matched to a gene: 20. Germline values: CDR1 DFQATT, CDR2 SNEGSKA (reference sequence). The CDR3 DNA sequence: TGCAGTGCGGGCGTGGGGACAGGGGGACTAGCGGGAGGGAGAAGCAATGAGCAGTTCTTC. This gives the protein CSAGVGTGGLAGGRSNEQFF.

The table lists this clonotype with a few counts. In nucleotides, the CDR3 is TGTGCCAGCAGTTACTCGAGTTTGGGGATAGATTCACCCCTCCACTTT. Protein: CASSYSSLGIDSPLHF. The genes are TRBV6-5 and TRBJ1-6; D remains ambiguous. There are 16 residues in the CDR3. CDR1 and CDR2 from the germline V gene are MNHEY and SVGAGI. Trimming shortened V by 0 bases and J by 8 bases, and 14 bases separated the two germline ends.

This clonotype was recorded a few times. This chain connects TRBV20-1 to TRBJ2-1; D might be TRBD1 or TRBD2, each matching 5 bases. Germline V gene lookup returns CDR1 DFQATT and CDR2 SNEGSKA (reference sequence). The CDR3 is 14 residues long. V lost 1 base to trimming and J lost 4 bases, with 11 bases between them. In DNA form, the CDR3 reads TGCAGTGCTAGAGCCCCGGGACGTTACAATGAGCAGTTCTTC. Amino acids: CSARAPGRYNEQFF.

This clonotype was observed a handful of times. The chain combines TRBV27 with TRBJ2-7, with D possibly being TRBD2 (6 bases). CDR1 MNHEY and CDR2 SMNVEV come from the germline V gene (reference sequence). The CDR3 sequence is 16 residues long. V lost 3 bases, J lost 5 bases, and 20 bases lay in between. As DNA, the CDR3 is TGTGCCAGCAGTTTTGACTTCCGGGAGCGGGTCCACGAGCAGTACTTC. Its protein product is CASSFDFRERVHEQYF.

This clonotype appeared a few times. The chain is built from TRBV20-1 and TRBJ2-3, with 10 bases lining up with TRBD2. From germline, CDR1 is DFQATT and CDR2 SNEGSKA (reference sequence). The CDR3 contains 16 residues. V shed 5 bases and J 4 bases; nucleotides not matched to a gene: 12. CDR3 DNA: TGCAGTGCTGAGTATCGCCTAGCGGGAGAAGCAGATACGCAGTATTTT. Residues: CSAEYRLAGEADTQYF.

This clonotype was counted only a few times. The chain is built from TRBV24-1 and TRBJ2-5; 7 bases line up with TRBD1. Trimming removed 5 bases from V and 3 bases from J; junction bases left unmatched: 8. The CDR3 extends over 15 amino acids. Germline lookup yields CDR1 KGHDR and CDR2 SFDVKD. The CDR3, as DNA: TGTGCCACCAGTGCTACCGGGACAGCGGAAGAGACCCAGTACTTC. Residues: CATSATGTAEETQYF.

This clonotype was counted a few times. This chain connects TRBV2 to TRBJ1-1; D unclear. Trimming pared 10 bases from V and 0 bases from J, leaving 12 bases between. The germline CDR1 and CDR2 sequences are SNHLY and FYNNEI. CDR3 length equals 13 residues. The CDR3 sequence is CATSWEMNTEAFF. The CDR3, as DNA: TGTGCCACGTCGTGGGAGATGAACACTGAAGCTTTCTTT.

The chain combines TRBV2 with TRBJ2-5; D ambiguous. This CDR3 is built from 12 residues. V was shortened by 4 bases and J by 2 bases, with 5 bases between the two germline ends. Looked up from germline, CDR1 is SNHLY and CDR2 is FYNNEI. CDR3 sequence reads: CASSVTQETQYF. CDR3 sequence (DNA): TGTGCCAGCAGTGTAACACAAGAGACCCAGTACTTC.

The chain recombines TRBV5-1 with TRBJ2-2; 9 positions agree with TRBD1. The CDR3 is 14 residues long. The germline gives CDR1 SGHRS, CDR2 YFSETQ. Trimming at V came to 4 bases and at J to 4 bases, leaving 2 bases not matched to a gene. The CDR3 region has the DNA TGCGCCAGCAGCCAGGGACAGGGCACCGGGGAGCTGTTTTTT. Translating it yields CASSQGQGTGELFF.

The rearrangement joins TRBV6-2 or TRBV6-3 to TRBJ2-1; unclear D gene. The CDR3 contains 15 residues. Trimming removed 2 bases from V and 0 bases from J, with 8 bases in between. Germline V gene lookup returns CDR1 MNHEY and CDR2 SVGEGT. CDR3 residues: CASSYGPVSYNEQFF. The CDR3, as DNA: TGTGCCAGCAGTTACGGGCCAGTCTCCTACAATGAGCAGTTCTTC.

The genes are TRBV10-3 and TRBJ2-3, with D possibly being TRBD2 (7 bases). The V gene lost 7 bases and the J gene lost 2 bases, with 13 bases spanning the gap. Germline loops: CDR1 ENHRY, CDR2 SYGVKD. The length of the CDR3 is 14 residues. The CDR3 spells CAIKGGGNTDTQYF. The CDR3 DNA reads TGTGCCATCAAGGGGGGGGGAAACACAGATACGCAGTATTTT.

This clonotype was picked up one time. The chain couples TRBV19 to TRBJ2-7; maybe TRBD2 (6 bases). Germline V CDR1 and CDR2: LNHDA, SQIVND (reference sequence). The V and J ends lost 1 base and 0 bases respectively, with 10 bases between them. The CDR3 has 15 residues. The DNA of the CDR3 is TGTGCCAGTAGTATAGGAGCGGGCAGCTCCTACGAGCAGTACTTC. Amino acids: CASSIGAGSSYEQYF.

J is TRBJ2-1 and V is TRBV7-2; the D gene could be TRBD1 or TRBD2 (5 bases each). This CDR3 comprises 15 residues. V was clipped by 7 bases and J by 4 bases, with 17 bases between them. Germline V gene lookup returns CDR1 SGHTA and CDR2 FQGNSA. CDR3 loop: CASTRGAEKYNEQFF. The DNA for the CDR3 is TGTGCCAGCACGAGGGGCGCGGAAAAATACAATGAGCAGTTCTTC.

This clonotype is termed medium-sized. CDR3 protein: CASSLERLGLADTDTQYF. The CDR3 DNA reads TGTGCCAGCAGCTTAGAAAGGCTGGGACTAGCGGACACAGATACGCAGTATTTT. This chain joins TRBV7-8 and TRBJ2-3, with TRBD2 identical over 11 bases. CDR1 SGHVS and CDR2 FQNEAQ come from the germline V gene. With V trimmed by 1 base and J by 2 bases, 8 bases remained unmatched. The CDR3 covers 18 residues.

The V and J genes are TRBV10-3 and TRBJ2-5, with 10 nucleotides matching TRBD2. There are 16 residues in the CDR3. The germline gives CDR1 ENHRY, CDR2 SYGVKD. V shed 4 bases, J shed 2 bases, and the junction held 7 bases outside the gene matches. CDR3 in DNA: TGTGCCATCAGTGGCGGGACTAGCGAGACACAAGAGACCCAGTACTTC. This encodes CAISGGTSETQETQYF.

The rearrangement uses TRBV11-3 and TRBJ1-1; TRBD1 agrees at 9 bases. The CDR3 is 14 residues long. CDR1 is SGHNT, CDR2 YENEEA, per germline. With 4 bases clipped from V and 4 bases from J, the junction kept 4 bases outside the gene matches. CDR3 in DNA: TGTGCCAGCAGCTCAAGGACAGGGGTCACTGAAGCTTTCTTT. The encoded protein is CASSSRTGVTEAFF.

The chain recombines TRBV2 with TRBJ1-1, with unresolved D. Germline CDR1 reads SNHLY; CDR2 reads FYNNEI. The CDR3 extends over 14 amino acids. V lost 3 bases, J lost 1 base, and 9 bases lay in between. This chain's CDR3 is CASSDRVGNTEAFF. The CDR3 region has the DNA TGTGCCAGCAGTGACCGAGTCGGGAACACTGAAGCTTTCTTT.

This clonotype was seen only once. The V gene is TRBV5-1, the J gene TRBJ2-5, with D perhaps assigned TRBD1 or TRBD2 (6 bases each). Trimming pared 5 bases from V and 5 bases from J, leaving 22 bases between. From germline, CDR1 is SGHRS and CDR2 YFSETQ. The CDR3 is made up of 16 amino acids. The CDR3 is CASRPQPGGGGETQYF. The CDR3, as DNA: TGCGCCAGCAGGCCCCAGCCGGGCGGAGGGGGGGAGACCCAGTACTTC.

This clonotype was counted between two and nine times. The genes are TRBV20-1 and TRBJ2-3; D may correspond to TRBD1 or TRBD2 (5 bases each). The CDR3 loop spans 15 amino acids. V was shortened by 0 bases and J by 5 bases, with 15 bases between the two germline ends. Germline assignment: CDR1 DFQATT and CDR2 SNEGSKA (reference sequence). CDR3 bases: TGCAGTGCTAGAGACATGAGGGGATCAGGAGATACGCAGTATTTT. Amino acid sequence: CSARDMRGSGDTQYF.

The V and J genes are TRBV7-2 and TRBJ2-1; D is possibly TRBD2 (7 bases). Germline values: CDR1 SGHTA, CDR2 FQGNSA. V lost 2 bases, J lost 4 bases, and 12 bases lay in between. The CDR3 extends over 15 amino acids. CDR3 loop: CASSLLGGQYNEQFF. Here the CDR3 DNA reads TGTGCCAGCAGCTTATTGGGGGGGCAGTACAATGAGCAGTTCTTC.

The chain joins TRBV4-1 to TRBJ2-1, with TRBD2 identical over 11 bases. The CDR3 contains 15 residues. The V gene's germline CDR1 is MGHRA and CDR2 YSYEKL. V was clipped by 1 base and J by 7 bases; unmatched bases: 3. As DNA, the CDR3 is TGCGCCAGCAGCCAAGGACTAGCGGGATTGAATGAGCAGTTCTTC. Translating it yields CASSQGLAGLNEQFF.

V usage is TRBV19 and J usage is TRBJ2-5; D might be TRBD1 or TRBD2, each matching 5 bases. The ends were cut back, 5 bases at V and 4 bases at J, with 11 bases in the middle. Per the germline V gene, CDR1 is LNHDA and CDR2 is SQIVND (reference sequence). The CDR3 is 13 amino acids. CDR3 sequence (DNA): TGTGCCAGTAGTCTGAACGGGGCAGAGACCCAGTACTTC. It translates to CASSLNGAETQYF.

The chain has TRBV20-1 and TRBJ1-4; the D is unclear. This CDR3 region has 13 residues. Germline CDR1 DFQATT, CDR2 SNEGSKA (reference sequence). Between the trimmed V and J ends, which lost 0 bases and 8 bases, there was a span of 10 bases. CDR3: CSARDQDLEKLFF. CDR3 nucleotides: TGCAGTGCTAGAGATCAGGACCTCGAAAAACTGTTTTTT.

This clonotype is a singleton in its sample. V gene TRBV11-3 combines with J gene TRBJ1-1; a weak D match, TRBD1 (5 bases). Germline V CDR1 and CDR2: SGHNT, YENEEA. Trimming pared 1 base from V and 2 bases from J, leaving 14 bases between. The CDR3 is 16 residues long. The CDR3 sequence: CASSLVSGALNTEAFF. CDR3 DNA sequence: TGTGCCAGCAGCTTAGTATCCGGGGCTTTAAACACTGAAGCTTTCTTT.

This clonotype turned up a few times. V usage is TRBV24-1 and J usage is TRBJ2-7, with no clear D. From germline, CDR1 is KGHDR and CDR2 SFDVKD. Trimming removed 3 bases from V and 7 bases from J, with 12 bases in between. This CDR3 is built from 13 residues. The CDR3, as DNA: TGTGCCACCAGTGATACGATCTCCAGGGAGCAGTACTTC. This gives the protein CATSDTISREQYF.

This clonotype was seen only a few times. The gene calls are TRBV15 and TRBJ2-3; D is unclear. The CDR3 sequence is 18 residues long. The V gene lost 6 bases and the J gene lost 0 bases, with 22 bases spanning the gap. CDR1 LNHNV and CDR2 YYDKDF come from the germline V gene (reference sequence). The DNA of the CDR3 is TGTGCCACCAGAGGACCCGGTGCAGGCACCTATAGCACAGATACGCAGTATTTT. Amino acid sequence: CATRGPGAGTYSTDTQYF.

CDR3 sequence: CATSRDIWGEQYF. The CDR3 DNA follows: TGTGCCACCAGCAGAGATATCTGGGGCGAGCAGTACTTC. This sequence joins TRBV15 and TRBJ2-7; D is unresolved. Trimming took 0 bases from V and 6 from J, leaving 9 bases between them. Germline CDR1 LNHNV, CDR2 YYDKDF (reference sequence). This CDR3 contains 13 residues.

The rearrangement joins TRBV14 to TRBJ2-7; a weak D match, TRBD2 (5 bases). CDR3 length: 15 amino acids. V dropped 4 bases and J dropped 0 bases, with 13 bases sitting between them. Germline V gene data show CDR1 as SGHDN and CDR2 as FVKESK. The CDR3 DNA sequence: TGTGCCAGCAGCCTCTACGAGGGTTTCTCCTACGAGCAGTACTTC. Its translation is CASSLYEGFSYEQYF.